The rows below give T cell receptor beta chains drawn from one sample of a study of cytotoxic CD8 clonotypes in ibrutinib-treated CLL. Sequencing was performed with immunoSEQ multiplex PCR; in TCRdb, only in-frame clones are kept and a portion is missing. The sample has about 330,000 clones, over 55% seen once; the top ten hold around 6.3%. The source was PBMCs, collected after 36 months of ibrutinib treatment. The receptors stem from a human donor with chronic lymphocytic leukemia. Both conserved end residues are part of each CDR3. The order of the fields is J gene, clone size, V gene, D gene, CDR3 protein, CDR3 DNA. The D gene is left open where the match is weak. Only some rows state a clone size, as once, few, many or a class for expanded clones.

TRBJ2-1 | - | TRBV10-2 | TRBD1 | CASFGTGKSYNEQFF | TGCGCCAGCTTCGGGACAGGGAAATCCTACAATGAGCAGTTCTTC
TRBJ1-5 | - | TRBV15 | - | CATSRDWAGEGNQPQHF | TGTGCCACCAGCAGAGATTGGGCAGGGGAGGGCAATCAGCCCCAGCATTTT
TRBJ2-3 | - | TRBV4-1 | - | CASSRILASFTDTQYF | TGCGCCAGCAGCCGTATACTAGCCTCCTTTACAGATACGCAGTATTTT
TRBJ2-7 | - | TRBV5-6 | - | CASSLRRRSYEQYF | TGTGCCAGCAGCTTGAGACGGCGGTCTTACGAGCAGTACTTC
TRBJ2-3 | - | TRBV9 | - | CASTLGAESTDTQYF | TGTGCCAGCACCCTGGGAGCGGAGAGCACAGATACGCAGTATTTT
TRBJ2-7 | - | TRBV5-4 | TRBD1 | CASSLKVGTGGSEQYF | TGTGCCAGCAGCTTGAAGGTCGGGACAGGGGGCTCCGAGCAGTACTTC
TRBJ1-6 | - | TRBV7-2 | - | CASSPRILTGTIRSPLHF | TGTGCCAGCAGCCCCCGTATCCTCACTGGGACTATACGTTCACCCCTCCACTTT
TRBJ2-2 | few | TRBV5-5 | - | CASSLGNTGELFF | TGTGCCAGCAGCTTGGGAAACACCGGGGAGCTGTTTTTT
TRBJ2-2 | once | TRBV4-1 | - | CASSETGELFF | TGCGCCAGCAGCGAGACCGGGGAGCTGTTTTTT
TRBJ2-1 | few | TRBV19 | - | CASTWGLAYNEQFF | TGTGCCAGTACCTGGGGTTTGGCCTACAATGAGCAGTTCTTC
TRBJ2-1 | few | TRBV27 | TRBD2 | CASHGLEEQFF | TGTGCCAGCCATGGACTAGAGGAGCAGTTCTTC
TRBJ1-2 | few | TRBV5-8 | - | CASSLAGNYGYTF | TGTGCCAGCAGCTTGGCTGGGAACTATGGCTACACCTTC
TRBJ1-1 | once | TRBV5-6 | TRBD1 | CASSWGTGVNTEAFF | TGTGCCAGCAGCTGGGGGACAGGGGTGAACACTGAAGCTTTCTTT
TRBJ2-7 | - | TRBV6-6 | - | CASSYLGWANYEQYF | TGTGCCAGCAGTTACCTAGGGTGGGCCAACTACGAGCAGTACTTC
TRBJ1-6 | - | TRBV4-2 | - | CASSQDIGAYNSPLHF | TGTGCCAGCAGCCAAGACATCGGGGCCTATAATTCACCCCTCCACTTT
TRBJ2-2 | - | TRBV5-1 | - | CASSRGMGPGTGELFF | TGCGCCAGCAGCCGTGGGATGGGGCCAGGCACCGGGGAGCTGTTTTTT
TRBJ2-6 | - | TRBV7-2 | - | CASSLKTGLYSGANVLTF | TGTGCCAGCAGCTTAAAAACAGGGCTTTACTCTGGGGCCAACGTCCTGACTTTC
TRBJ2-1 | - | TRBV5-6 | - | CASSGPWGEQFF | TGTGCCAGCAGTGGGCCTTGGGGTGAGCAGTTCTTC
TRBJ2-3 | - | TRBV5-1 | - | CASSISGHTDTQYF | TGCGCCAGCAGCATTAGCGGCCACACAGATACGCAGTATTTT
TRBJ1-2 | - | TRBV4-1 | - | CASSQVLGSSRGLRGGYTF | TGCGCCAGCAGCCAAGTTCTTGGGTCTAGCAGGGGCCTCAGGGGTGGCTACACCTTC
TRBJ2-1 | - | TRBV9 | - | CASSVPGRINNEQFF | TGTGCCAGCAGCGTACCGGGACGGATTAACAATGAGCAGTTCTTC
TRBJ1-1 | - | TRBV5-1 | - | CASSSGMYTEAFF | TGCGCCAGCAGCTCGGGGATGTACACTGAAGCTTTCTTT
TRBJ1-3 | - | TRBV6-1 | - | CASSESYTIYF | TGTGCCAGCAGTGAGTCTTACACCATATATTTT
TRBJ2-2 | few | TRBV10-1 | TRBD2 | CASGTSGISGELFF | TGCGCCAGCGGGACTAGCGGGATATCCGGGGAGCTGTTTTTT
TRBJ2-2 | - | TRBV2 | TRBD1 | CASRDRTGSTGELFF | TGTGCCAGCAGAGACCGGACAGGGAGCACCGGGGAGCTGTTTTTT
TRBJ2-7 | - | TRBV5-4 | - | CASSFGPGQDYEQYF | -
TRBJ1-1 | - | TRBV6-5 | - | CASRSPYMGVTEAFF | TGTGCCAGCAGGTCCCCATATATGGGCGTCACTGAAGCTTTCTTT
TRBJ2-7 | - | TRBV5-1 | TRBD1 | CASSRTGAYEQYF | TGCGCCAGCAGCCGGACAGGGGCCTACGAGCAGTACTTC
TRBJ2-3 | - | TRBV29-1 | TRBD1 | CSAHQGAGTQYF | TGCAGCGCACATCAGGGGGCCGGTACGCAGTATTTT
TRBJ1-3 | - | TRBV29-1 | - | CSVAQTGSSNTIYF | TGCAGCGTTGCCCAGACAGGTTCTTCAAACACCATATATTTT
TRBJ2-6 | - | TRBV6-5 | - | CASSYMGVGANVLTF | TGTGCCAGCAGTTATATGGGGGTCGGGGCCAACGTCCTGACTTTC
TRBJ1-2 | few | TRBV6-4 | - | CASRGACYTF | TGTGCCAGTCGAGGTGCTTGCTACACCTTC
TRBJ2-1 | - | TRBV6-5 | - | CASSSSGGYNEQFF | TGTGCCAGCAGTTCTTCCGGGGGCTACAATGAGCAGTTCTTC
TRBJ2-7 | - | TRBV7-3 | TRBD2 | CASSPFGTVGTSGSSYEQYF | TGTGCCAGCAGCCCCTTCGGTACCGTGGGTACTAGCGGGAGTTCCTACGAGCAGTACTTC
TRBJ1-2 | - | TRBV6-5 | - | CASSYGREYGYTF | TGTGCCAGCAGTTATGGGCGGGAGTATGGCTACACCTTC
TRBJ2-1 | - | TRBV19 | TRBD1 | CASSIGTAHNEQFF | TGTGCCAGTAGTATTGGGACAGCCCACAATGAGCAGTTCTTC
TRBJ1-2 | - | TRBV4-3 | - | CASSQDLGAGNYGYTF | TGCGCCAGCAGCCAAGATCTCGGCGCAGGGAACTATGGCTACACCTTC